This T cell receptor beta chain was sequenced during a study of post-analysis software for immune sequencing data. A word on this clonotype: The antigen remains undetermined.

Prepared TCR beta cDNA libraries contained unique molecular identifiers. From about 1 to 10 million T cells, 550,000 or so cDNA molecules were obtained. TCRdb ran MiXCR on the PCR reads and lists one entry per CDR3 protein. The profile shows a few hundred thousand distinct CDR3 sequences, around a third of them singletons. Whole-study findings and limits: Significantly lower normalized Chao1 diversity was found in patients with multiple sclerosis relative to controls. Included in a set of four or five TRBV segments more frequent in patients than controls were TRBV5-6, TRBV5-1 and TRBV20-1.

Trimming pared 3 bases from V and 1 base from J, leaving 18 bases between. The CDR3 consists of 17 residues. The chain combines TRBV12-3 or TRBV12-4 with TRBJ1-2; D remains ambiguous. The material sequenced was blood. The TCR was taken from a girl aged 5-17 years with multiple sclerosis. For the CDR3, the DNA is TGTGCCAGCAGTTTGGTTGGCAGCCTCTCCTTTAACTATGGCTACACCTTC. It translates to CASSLVGSLSFNYGYTF.